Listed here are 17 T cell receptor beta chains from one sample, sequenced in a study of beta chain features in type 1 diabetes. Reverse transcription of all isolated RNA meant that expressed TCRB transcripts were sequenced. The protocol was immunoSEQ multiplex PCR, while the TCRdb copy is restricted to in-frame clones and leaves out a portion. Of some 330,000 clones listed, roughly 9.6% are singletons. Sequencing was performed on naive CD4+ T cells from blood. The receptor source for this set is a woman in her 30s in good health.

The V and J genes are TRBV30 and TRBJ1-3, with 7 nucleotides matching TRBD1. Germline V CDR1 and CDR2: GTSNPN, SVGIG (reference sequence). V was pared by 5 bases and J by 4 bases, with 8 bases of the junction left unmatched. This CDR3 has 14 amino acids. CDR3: CAWSAGGTGNTIYF. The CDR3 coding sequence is TGTGCCTGGTCAGCAGGGGGTACCGGAAACACCATATATTTT.

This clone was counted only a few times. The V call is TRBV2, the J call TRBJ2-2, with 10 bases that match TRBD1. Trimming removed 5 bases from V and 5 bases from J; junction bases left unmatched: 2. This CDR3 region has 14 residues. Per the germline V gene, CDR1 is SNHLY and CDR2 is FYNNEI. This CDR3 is CASSPGQGTGELFF. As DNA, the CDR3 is TGTGCCAGCAGTCCGGGACAGGGGACCGGGGAGCTGTTTTTT.

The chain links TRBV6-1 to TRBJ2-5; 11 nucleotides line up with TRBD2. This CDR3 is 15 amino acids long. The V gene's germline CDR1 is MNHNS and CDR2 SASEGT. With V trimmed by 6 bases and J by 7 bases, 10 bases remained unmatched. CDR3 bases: TGTGCCAGCAGGACCCCGGGACTAGCGGCGGGGACCCAGTACTTC. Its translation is CASRTPGLAAGTQYF.

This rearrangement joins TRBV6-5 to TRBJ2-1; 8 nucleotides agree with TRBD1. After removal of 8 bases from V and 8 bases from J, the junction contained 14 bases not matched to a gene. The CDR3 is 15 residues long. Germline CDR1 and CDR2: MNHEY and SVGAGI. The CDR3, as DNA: TGTGCCAGCTCGAAAATACAGGGGGAGTTGGATGAGCAGTTCTTC. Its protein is CASSKIQGELDEQFF.

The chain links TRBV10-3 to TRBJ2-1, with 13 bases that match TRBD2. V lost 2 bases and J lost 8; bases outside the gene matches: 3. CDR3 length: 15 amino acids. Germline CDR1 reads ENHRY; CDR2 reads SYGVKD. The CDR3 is CAISEGTSGTDEQFF. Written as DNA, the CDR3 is TGTGCCATCAGTGAGGGGACTAGCGGGACTGATGAGCAGTTCTTC.

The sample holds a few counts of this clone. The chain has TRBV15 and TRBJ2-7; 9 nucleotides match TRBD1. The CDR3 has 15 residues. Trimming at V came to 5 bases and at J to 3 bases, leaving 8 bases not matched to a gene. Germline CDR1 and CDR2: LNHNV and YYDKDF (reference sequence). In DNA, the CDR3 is TGTGCCACCAGCGGCTCCGGGACAGGGCGCTACGAGCAGTACTTC. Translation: CATSGSGTGRYEQYF.

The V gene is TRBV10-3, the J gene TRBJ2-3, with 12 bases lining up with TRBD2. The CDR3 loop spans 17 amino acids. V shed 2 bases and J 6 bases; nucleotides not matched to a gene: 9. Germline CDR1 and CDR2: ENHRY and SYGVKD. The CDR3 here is CAISEGLAGTLQDTQYF. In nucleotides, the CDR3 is TGTGCCATCAGTGAGGGACTAGCGGGGACTCTCCAGGATACGCAGTATTTT.

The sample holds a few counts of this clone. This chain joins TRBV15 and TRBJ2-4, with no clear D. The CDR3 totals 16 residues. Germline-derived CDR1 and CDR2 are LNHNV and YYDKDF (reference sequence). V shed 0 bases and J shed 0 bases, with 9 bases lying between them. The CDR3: CATSREGGLAKNIQYF. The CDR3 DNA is TGTGCCACCAGCAGAGAAGGTGGGCTAGCCAAAAACATTCAGTACTTC.

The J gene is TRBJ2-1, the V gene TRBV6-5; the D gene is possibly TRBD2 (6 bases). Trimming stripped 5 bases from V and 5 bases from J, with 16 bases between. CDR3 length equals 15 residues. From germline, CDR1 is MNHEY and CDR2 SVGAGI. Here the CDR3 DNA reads TGTGCCAGCAGTACTGATCGCGGGAAGAACAATGAGCAGTTCTTC. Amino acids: CASSTDRGKNNEQFF.

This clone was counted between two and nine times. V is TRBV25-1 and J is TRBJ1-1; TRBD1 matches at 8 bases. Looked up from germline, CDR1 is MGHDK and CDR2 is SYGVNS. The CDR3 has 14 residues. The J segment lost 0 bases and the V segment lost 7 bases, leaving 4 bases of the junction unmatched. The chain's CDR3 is CASKTGVMNTEAFF. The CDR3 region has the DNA TGTGCCAGCAAGACAGGGGTTATGAACACTGAAGCTTTCTTT.

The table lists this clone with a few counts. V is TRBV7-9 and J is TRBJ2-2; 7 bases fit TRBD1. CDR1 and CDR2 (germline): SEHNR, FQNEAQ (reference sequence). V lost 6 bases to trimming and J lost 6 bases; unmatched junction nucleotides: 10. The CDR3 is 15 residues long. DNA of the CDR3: TGTGCCAGCAGAGCACAACAGGGGTCAGCCGGGGAGCTGTTTTTT. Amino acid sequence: CASRAQQGSAGELFF.

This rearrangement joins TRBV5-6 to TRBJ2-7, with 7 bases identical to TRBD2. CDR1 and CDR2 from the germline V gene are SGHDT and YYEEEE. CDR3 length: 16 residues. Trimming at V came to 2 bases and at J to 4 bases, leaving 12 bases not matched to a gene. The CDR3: CASSLAAGGSVYEQYF. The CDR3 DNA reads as TGTGCCAGCAGCTTAGCGGCAGGCGGGAGTGTGTACGAGCAGTACTTC.

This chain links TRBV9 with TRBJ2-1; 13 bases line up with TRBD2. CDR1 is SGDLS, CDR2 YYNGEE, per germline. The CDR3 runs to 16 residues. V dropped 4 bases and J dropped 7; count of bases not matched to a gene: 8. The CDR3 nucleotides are TGTGCCAGCAGCTTGGGGACTAGCGGGGCTTGGAATGAGCAGTTCTTC. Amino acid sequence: CASSLGTSGAWNEQFF.

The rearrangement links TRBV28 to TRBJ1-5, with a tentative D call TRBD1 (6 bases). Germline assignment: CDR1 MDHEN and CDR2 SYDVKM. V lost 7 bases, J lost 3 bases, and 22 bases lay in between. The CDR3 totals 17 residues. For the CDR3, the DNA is TGTGCCAGCAATCCGATGGGGGCGTTTAGAGTCAATCAGCCCCAGCATTTT. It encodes CASNPMGAFRVNQPQHF.

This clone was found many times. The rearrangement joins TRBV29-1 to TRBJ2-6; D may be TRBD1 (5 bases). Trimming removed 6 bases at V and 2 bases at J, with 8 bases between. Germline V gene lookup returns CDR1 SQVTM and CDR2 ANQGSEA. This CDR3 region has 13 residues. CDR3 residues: CSVGVTGANVLTF. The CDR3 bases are TGCAGCGTAGGGGTCACTGGGGCCAACGTCCTGACTTTC.

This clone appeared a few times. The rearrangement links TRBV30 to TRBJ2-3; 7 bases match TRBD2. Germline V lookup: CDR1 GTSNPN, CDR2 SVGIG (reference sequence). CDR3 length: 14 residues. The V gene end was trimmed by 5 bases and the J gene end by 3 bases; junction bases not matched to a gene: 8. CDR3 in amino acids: CAWAGDYLTDTQYF. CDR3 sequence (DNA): TGTGCCTGGGCTGGGGACTACCTGACAGATACGCAGTATTTT.

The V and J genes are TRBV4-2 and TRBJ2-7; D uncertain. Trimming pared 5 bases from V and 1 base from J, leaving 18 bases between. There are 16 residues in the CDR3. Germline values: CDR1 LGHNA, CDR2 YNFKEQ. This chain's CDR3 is CASSSLGLDFSYEQYF. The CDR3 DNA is TGTGCCAGCAGCTCTCTTGGCCTAGACTTTTCCTACGAGCAGTACTTC.